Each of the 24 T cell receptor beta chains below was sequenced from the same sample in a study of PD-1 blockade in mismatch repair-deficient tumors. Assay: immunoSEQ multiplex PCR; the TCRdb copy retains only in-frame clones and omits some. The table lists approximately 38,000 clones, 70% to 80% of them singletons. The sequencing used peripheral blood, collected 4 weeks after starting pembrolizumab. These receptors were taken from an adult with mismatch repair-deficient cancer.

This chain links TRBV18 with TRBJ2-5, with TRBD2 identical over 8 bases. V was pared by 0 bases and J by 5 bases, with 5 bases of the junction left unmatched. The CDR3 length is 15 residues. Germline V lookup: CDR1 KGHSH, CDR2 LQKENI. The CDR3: CASSPPGREGETQYF. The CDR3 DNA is TGTGCCAGCTCACCACCTGGCCGGGAGGGTGAGACCCAGTACTTC.

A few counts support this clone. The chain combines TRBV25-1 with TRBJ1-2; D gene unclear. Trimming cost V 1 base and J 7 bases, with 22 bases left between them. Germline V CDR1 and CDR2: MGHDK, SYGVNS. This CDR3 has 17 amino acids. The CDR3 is CASSESGIAEGVTGYTF. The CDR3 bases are TGTGCCAGCAGTGAATCGGGGATAGCAGAGGGCGTAACTGGCTACACCTTC.

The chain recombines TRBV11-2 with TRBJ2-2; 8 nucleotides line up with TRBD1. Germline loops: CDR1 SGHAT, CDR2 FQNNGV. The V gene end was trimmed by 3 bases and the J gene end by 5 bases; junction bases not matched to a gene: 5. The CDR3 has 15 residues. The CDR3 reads CASSLTGAGTGELFF. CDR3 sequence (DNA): TGTGCCAGCAGCTTGACAGGGGCGGGGACCGGGGAGCTGTTTTTT.

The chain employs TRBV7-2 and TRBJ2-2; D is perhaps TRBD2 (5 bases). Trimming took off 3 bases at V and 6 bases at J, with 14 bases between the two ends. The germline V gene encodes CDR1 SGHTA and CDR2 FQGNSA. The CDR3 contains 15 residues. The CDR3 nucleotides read TGTGCCAGCAGCTTCGAGAGGGTGAGATCCGGGGAGCTGTTTTTT. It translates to CASSFERVRSGELFF.

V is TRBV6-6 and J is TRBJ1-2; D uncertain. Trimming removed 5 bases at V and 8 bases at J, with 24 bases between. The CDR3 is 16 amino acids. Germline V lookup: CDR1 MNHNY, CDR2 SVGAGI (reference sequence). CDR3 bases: TGTGCCAGCAGTAAACATAGGTTGGCTCTAGGTTGGGGCTACACCTTC. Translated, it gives CASSKHRLALGWGYTF.

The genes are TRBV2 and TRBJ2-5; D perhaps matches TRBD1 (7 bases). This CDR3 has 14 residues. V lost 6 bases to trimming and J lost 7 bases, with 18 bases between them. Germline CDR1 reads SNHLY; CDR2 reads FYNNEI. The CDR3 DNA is TGTGCCAGCAGGCCTACAGGGGTGGAGGGGACCCAGTACTTC. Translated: CASRPTGVEGTQYF.

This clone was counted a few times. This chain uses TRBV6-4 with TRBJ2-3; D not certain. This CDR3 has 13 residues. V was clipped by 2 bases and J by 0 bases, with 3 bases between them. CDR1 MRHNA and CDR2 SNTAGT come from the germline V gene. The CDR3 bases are TGTGCCAGCAGTGACGGGAGCACAGATACGCAGTATTTT. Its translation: CASSDGSTDTQYF.

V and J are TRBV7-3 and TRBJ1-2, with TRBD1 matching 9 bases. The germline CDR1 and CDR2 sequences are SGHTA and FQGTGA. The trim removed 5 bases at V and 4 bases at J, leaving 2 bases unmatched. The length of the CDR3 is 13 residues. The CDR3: CASSPGQGYGYTF. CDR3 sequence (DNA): TGTGCCAGCAGCCCGGGACAGGGCTATGGCTACACCTTC. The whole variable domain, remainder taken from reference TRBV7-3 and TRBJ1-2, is GAGVSQTPSNKVTEKGKYVELRCDPISGHTALYWYRQSLGQGPEFLIYFQGTGAADDSGLPNDRFFAVRPEGSVSTLKIQRTERGDSAVYLCASSPGQGYGYTFGSGTRLTVV.

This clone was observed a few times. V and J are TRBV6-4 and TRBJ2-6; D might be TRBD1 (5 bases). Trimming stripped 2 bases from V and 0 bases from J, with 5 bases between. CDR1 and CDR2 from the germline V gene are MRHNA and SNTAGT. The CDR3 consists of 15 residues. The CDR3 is CASSDDSSGANVLTF. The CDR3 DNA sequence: TGTGCCAGCAGTGACGACAGCTCTGGGGCCAACGTCCTGACTTTC.

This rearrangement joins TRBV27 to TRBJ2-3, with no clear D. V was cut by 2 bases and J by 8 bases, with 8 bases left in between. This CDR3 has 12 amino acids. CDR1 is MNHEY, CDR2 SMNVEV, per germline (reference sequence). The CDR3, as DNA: TGTGCCAGCAGTTTACCAGGCGGTACGCAGTATTTT. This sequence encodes CASSLPGGTQYF.

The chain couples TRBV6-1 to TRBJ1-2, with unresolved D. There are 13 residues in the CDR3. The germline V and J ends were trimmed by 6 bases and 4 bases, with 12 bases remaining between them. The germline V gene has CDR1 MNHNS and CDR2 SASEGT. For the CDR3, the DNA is TGTGCCAGCAGCTACCTTATGGGCTATGGCTACACCTTC. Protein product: CASSYLMGYGYTF.

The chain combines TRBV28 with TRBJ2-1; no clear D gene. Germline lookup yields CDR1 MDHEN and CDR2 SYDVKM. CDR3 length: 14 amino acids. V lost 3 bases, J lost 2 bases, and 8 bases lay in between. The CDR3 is CASSFLSTYNEQFF. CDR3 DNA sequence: TGTGCCAGCAGTTTCCTCTCCACCTACAATGAGCAGTTCTTC. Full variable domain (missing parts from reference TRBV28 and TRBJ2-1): DVKVTQSSRYLVKRTGEKVFLECVQDMDHENMFWYRQDPGLGLRLIYFSYDVKMKEKGDIPEGYSVSREKKERFSLILESASTNQTSMYLCASSFLSTYNEQFFGPGTRLTVL.

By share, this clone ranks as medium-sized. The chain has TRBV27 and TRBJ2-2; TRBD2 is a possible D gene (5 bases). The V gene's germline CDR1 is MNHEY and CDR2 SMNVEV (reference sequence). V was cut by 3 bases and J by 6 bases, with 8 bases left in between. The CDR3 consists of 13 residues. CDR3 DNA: TGTGCCAGCAGTTTCACTAGAGCCGGGGAGCTGTTTTTT. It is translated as CASSFTRAGELFF.

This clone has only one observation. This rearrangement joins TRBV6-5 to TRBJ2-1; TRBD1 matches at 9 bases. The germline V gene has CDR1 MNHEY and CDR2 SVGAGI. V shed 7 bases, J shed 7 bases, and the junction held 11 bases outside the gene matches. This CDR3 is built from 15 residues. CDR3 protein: CASTAPGTGFNEQFF. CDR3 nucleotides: TGTGCCAGCACCGCACCCGGGACAGGGTTTAATGAGCAGTTCTTC.

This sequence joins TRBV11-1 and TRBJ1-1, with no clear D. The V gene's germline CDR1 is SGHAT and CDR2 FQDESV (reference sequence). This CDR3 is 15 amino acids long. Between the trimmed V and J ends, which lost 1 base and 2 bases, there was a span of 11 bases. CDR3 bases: TGTGCCAGCAGCTTAGGAACCGGGAGTAACACTGAAGCTTTCTTT. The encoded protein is CASSLGTGSNTEAFF.

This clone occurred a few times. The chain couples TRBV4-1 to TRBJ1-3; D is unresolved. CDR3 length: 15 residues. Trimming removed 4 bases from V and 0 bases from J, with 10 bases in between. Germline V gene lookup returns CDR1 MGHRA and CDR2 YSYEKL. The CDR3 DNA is TGCGCCAGCAGCCCCCCTGGCAGCTCTGGAAACACCATATATTTT. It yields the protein CASSPPGSSGNTIYF.

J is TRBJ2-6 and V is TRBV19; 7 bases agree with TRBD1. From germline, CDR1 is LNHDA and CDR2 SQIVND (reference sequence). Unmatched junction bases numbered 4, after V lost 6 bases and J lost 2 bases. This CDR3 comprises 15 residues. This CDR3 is CASRDRVAGANVLTF. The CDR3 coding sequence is TGTGCCAGTAGAGACAGGGTGGCTGGGGCCAACGTCCTGACTTTC.

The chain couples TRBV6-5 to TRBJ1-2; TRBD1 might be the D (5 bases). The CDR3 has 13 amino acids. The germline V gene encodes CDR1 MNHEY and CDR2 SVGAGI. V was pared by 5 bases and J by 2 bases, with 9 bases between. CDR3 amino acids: CASSGTANYGYTF. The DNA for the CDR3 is TGTGCCAGCAGTGGGACCGCCAACTATGGCTACACCTTC.

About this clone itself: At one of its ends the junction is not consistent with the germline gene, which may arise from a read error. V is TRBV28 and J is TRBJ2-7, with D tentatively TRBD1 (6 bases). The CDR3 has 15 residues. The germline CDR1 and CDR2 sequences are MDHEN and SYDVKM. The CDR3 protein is CASSFFGTQAYEPYF. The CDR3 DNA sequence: TGTGCCAGCAGTTTTTTCGGGACACAAGCCTACGAGCCGTACTTC.

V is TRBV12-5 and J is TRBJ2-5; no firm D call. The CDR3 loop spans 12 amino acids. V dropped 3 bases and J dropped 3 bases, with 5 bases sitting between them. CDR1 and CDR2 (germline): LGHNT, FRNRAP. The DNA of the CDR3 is TGTGCTAGTGGTTTCTCTGAAGAGACCCAGTACTTC. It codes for CASGFSEETQYF.

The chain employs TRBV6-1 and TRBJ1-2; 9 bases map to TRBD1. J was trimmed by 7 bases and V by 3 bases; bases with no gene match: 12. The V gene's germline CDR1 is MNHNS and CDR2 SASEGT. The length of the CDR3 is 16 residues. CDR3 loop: CASSDGRDRAPAGYTF. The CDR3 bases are TGTGCCAGCAGTGATGGGCGGGACAGGGCCCCTGCTGGCTACACCTTC.

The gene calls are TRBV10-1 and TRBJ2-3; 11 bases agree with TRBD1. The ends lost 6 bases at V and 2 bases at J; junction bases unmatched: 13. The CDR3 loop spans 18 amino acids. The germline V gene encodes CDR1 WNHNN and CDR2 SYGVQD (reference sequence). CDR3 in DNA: TGCGCCAGCAGCTTACTTTCCGGGACAGGGGGAAACACAGATACGCAGTATTTT. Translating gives CASSLLSGTGGNTDTQYF.

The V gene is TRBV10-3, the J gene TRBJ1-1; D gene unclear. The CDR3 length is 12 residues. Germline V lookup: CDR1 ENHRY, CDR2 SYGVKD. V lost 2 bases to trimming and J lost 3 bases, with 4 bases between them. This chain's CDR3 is CAISERDTEAFF. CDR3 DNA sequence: TGTGCCATCAGTGAGCGAGACACTGAAGCTTTCTTT.

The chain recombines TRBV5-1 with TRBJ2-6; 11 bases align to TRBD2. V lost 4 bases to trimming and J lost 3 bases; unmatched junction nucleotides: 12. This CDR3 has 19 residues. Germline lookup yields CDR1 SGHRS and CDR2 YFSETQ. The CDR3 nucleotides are TGCGCCAGCAGCGGGGGGACTAGCGGAGCCCTCAGTGGGGCCAACGTCCTGACTTTC. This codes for CASSGGTSGALSGANVLTF.